This record concerns one T cell receptor beta chain sequence. The antigen is unknown. This sample is drawn from a study of cytomegalovirus exposure and HLA in healthy donors. General study points: According to the study, 160 or so TCR beta chains were cytomegalovirus-associated. The tendency of first-cohort TCR clusters to co-occur in the approximately 120 validation repertoires was identified by a subsequent analysis.

TCRdb's table, derived via immunoSEQ multiplex PCR, lists solely in-frame clones and lacks some. The profile shows 100,000 or so clones, about 90% of them singletons. CDR1 is SGDLS, CDR2 YYNGEE, per germline. This CDR3 is 15 amino acids long. The ends were cut back, 4 bases at V and 10 bases at J, with 18 bases in the middle. The sequence came from a young man in good health and CMV-seropositive. The chain has TRBV9 and TRBJ1-6, with D perhaps matching TRBD1 (5 bases). The material sequenced was PBMCs. The DNA of the CDR3 is TGTGCCAGCAGCCCACAATTGGGGCAAGAGTCACCCCTCCACTTT. Translated, it gives CASSPQLGQESPLHF.